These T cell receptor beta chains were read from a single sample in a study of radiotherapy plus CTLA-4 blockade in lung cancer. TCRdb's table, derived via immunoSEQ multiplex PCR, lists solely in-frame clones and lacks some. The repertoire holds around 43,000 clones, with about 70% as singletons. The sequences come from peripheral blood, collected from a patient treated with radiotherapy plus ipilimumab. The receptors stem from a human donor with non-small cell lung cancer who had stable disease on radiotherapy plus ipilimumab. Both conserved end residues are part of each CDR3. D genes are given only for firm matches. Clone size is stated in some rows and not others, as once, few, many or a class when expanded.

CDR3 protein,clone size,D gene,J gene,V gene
CASSGQGSEQYF,once,TRBD1,TRBJ2-7,TRBV2
CASSLDGGSLDEQFF,once,.,TRBJ2-1,TRBV11-2
CASSQVQGYQPQHF,.,.,TRBJ1-5,TRBV4-1
CASNPDTATNEKLFF,.,.,TRBJ1-4,TRBV6-4
CASSLQGAREQYF,.,TRBD1,TRBJ2-7,TRBV5-4
CASSLSRGSSYEQYF,.,TRBD2,TRBJ2-7,TRBV5-4
CASSDFGQGRAFF,.,.,TRBJ1-1,TRBV2
CASSSGRDQETQYF,.,.,TRBJ2-5,TRBV5-1
CASQTGVSNQPQHF,.,TRBD1,TRBJ1-5,TRBV2
CASSLEGTGVGNEQFF,.,TRBD1,TRBJ2-1,TRBV11-3
CASSKSTGTGSYEQYF,.,TRBD1,TRBJ2-7,TRBV5-1
CSVGAAANQETQYF,.,.,TRBJ2-5,TRBV29-1
CASSSFGGSSGNTIYF,.,.,TRBJ1-3,TRBV11-2
CASSQRTRGTYTIYF,.,.,TRBJ1-3,TRBV19
CASSLDPGQSNQPQHF,.,.,TRBJ1-5,TRBV5-4
CASSLIPGQGVGEYF,.,TRBD1,TRBJ2-7,TRBV5-5
CASSSSVGYTF,.,.,TRBJ1-2,TRBV11-2
CASSLDTSGDKTQYF,.,TRBD2,TRBJ2-5,TRBV5-4
CASRGDSIDSPLHF,many,TRBD1,TRBJ1-6,TRBV2
CASRARASEETQYF,.,.,TRBJ2-5,TRBV6-1
CASSLLGQGNTEAFF,.,TRBD1,TRBJ1-1,TRBV27
CASSAAGSSGNTIYF,.,.,TRBJ1-3,TRBV2
CASRGQGAGELFF,.,TRBD1,TRBJ2-2,TRBV7-2
CASSPAPAGRTGLNGYTF,few,TRBD1,TRBJ1-2,TRBV5-1
CASSLASNYGYTF,once,.,TRBJ1-2,TRBV11-1
CASSTTGANVLTF,.,.,TRBJ2-6,TRBV7-9
CAWSPLGREGQPQHF,.,.,TRBJ1-5,TRBV30
CASSPTTTNEKLFF,.,.,TRBJ1-4,TRBV5-1